One sample yielded the 10 T cell receptor beta chains listed below, sequenced in a study of blood T cell repertoires in COVID-19. Clones were sequenced by immunoSEQ multiplex PCR, and TCRdb holds only the in-frame ones, with some missing. Of approximately 290,000 clones listed, around 90% are singletons. The sequenced material came from PBMCs or T cells enriched from blood (not recorded which). These receptors all come from a woman aged 25 to 39 who had recovered from COVID-19.

The chain employs TRBV6-5 and TRBJ2-7, with TRBD2 matching 16 bases. The ends lost 6 bases at V and 2 bases at J; junction bases unmatched: 1. This CDR3 comprises 15 residues. The germline CDR1 and CDR2 sequences are MNHEY and SVGAGI. The CDR3 spells CASRGTSGRAYEQYF. The CDR3 DNA is TGTGCCAGCAGGGGGACTAGCGGGAGGGCCTACGAGCAGTACTTC.

The rearrangement joins TRBV28 to TRBJ1-1, with TRBD1 matching over 7 bases. Trimming took 5 bases from V and 0 from J; bases not matched to a gene: 9. There are 16 residues in the CDR3. In germline, CDR1 is MDHEN, CDR2 SYDVKM. The CDR3 protein is CASSGAGQRLNTEAFF. The DNA of the CDR3 is TGTGCCAGCAGTGGGGCGGGACAGAGATTGAACACTGAAGCTTTCTTT.

This clone has just one count. The chain joins TRBV16 to TRBJ2-1; weak D call: TRBD1 (6 bases). Germline lookup yields CDR1 KGHSY and CDR2 FQNENV. The CDR3 is 13 amino acids. V lost 2 bases to trimming and J lost 10 bases, with 12 bases between them. The chain's CDR3 is CASSQSGGWEQFF. The CDR3 region has the DNA TGTGCCAGCAGCCAAAGTGGGGGCTGGGAGCAGTTCTTC.

V usage is TRBV28 and J usage is TRBJ1-1, with 7 bases identical to TRBD1. Germline V CDR1 and CDR2: MDHEN, SYDVKM. The ends lost 7 bases at V and 3 bases at J; junction bases unmatched: 5. The CDR3 is 13 amino acids. The CDR3 region has the DNA TGTGCCAGCACATCAGACAGGGACACTGAAGCTTTCTTT. It encodes CASTSDRDTEAFF.

The chain employs TRBV27 and TRBJ1-5; D not certain. Trimming took 2 bases from V and 9 from J, leaving 14 bases between them. CDR1 MNHEY and CDR2 SMNVEV come from the germline V gene (reference sequence). The length of the CDR3 is 14 residues. The CDR3 nucleotides are TGTGCCAGCAGTTTACAGAGGGCCGGCACGCCCCAGCATTTT. Encoded protein: CASSLQRAGTPQHF.

The genes are TRBV6-2 or TRBV6-3 and TRBJ2-7, with D unresolved. The CDR3 spans 14 residues. Per germline, CDR1 MNHEY and CDR2 SVGEGT. V was clipped by 0 bases and J by 3 bases, with 9 bases between them. CDR3 protein: CASSYSISIYEQYF. Here the CDR3 DNA reads TGTGCCAGCAGTTACTCGATTAGTATCTACGAGCAGTACTTC.

This rearrangement joins TRBV10-3 to TRBJ2-2, with 7 bases identical to TRBD2. The V segment lost 3 bases and the J segment 5 bases; nucleotides outside the gene matches: 9. Germline CDR1 ENHRY, CDR2 SYGVKD. The CDR3 runs 16 residues. The CDR3 sequence: CAISELGGRDTGELFF. CDR3 DNA sequence: TGTGCCATCAGTGAACTCGGCGGGAGAGATACCGGGGAGCTGTTTTTT.

The chain joins TRBV6-2 or TRBV6-3 to TRBJ2-7, with TRBD1 matching 7 bases. Trimming removed 5 bases from V and 1 base from J; junction bases left unmatched: 2. This CDR3 is 13 amino acids long. Germline V lookup: CDR1 MNHEY, CDR2 SVGEGT. This CDR3 is CASSPGQSYEQYF. CDR3 DNA: TGTGCCAGCAGTCCGGGACAGTCCTACGAGCAGTACTTC.

The rearrangement links TRBV3-1 (or the pseudogene TRBV3-2) to TRBJ2-5, with 12 bases lining up with TRBD2. Germline lookup yields CDR1 LGHDT and CDR2 YNNKEL (reference sequence). V lost 3 bases to trimming and J lost 7 bases; unmatched junction nucleotides: 3. This CDR3 is built from 14 residues. The CDR3 reads CASSHRLAGVTQYF. The CDR3 region has the DNA TGTGCCAGCAGCCACAGACTAGCGGGAGTGACCCAGTACTTC.

The gene calls are TRBV7-8 and TRBJ2-3; no clear D. Trimming removed 0 bases at V and 2 bases at J, with 6 bases between. The CDR3 totals 14 residues. Germline CDR1 is SGHVS and CDR2 is FQNEAQ. The CDR3: CASSLAGPTDTQYF. The CDR3 nucleotides read TGTGCCAGCAGCTTAGCGGGCCCCACAGATACGCAGTATTTT.